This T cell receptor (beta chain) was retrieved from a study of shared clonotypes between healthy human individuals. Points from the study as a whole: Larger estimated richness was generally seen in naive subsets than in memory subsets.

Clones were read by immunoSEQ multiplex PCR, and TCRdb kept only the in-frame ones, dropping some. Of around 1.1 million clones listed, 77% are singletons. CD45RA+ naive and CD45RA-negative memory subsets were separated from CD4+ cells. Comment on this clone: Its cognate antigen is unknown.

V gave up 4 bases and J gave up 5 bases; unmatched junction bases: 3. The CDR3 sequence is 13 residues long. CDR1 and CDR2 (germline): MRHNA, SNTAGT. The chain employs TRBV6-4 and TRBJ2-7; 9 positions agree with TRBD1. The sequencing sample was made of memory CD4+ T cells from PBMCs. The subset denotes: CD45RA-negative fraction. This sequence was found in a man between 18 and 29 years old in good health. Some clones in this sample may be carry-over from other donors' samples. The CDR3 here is CASSVDRGHEQYF. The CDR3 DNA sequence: TGTGCCAGCAGTGTGGACAGGGGCCACGAGCAGTACTTC.